This T cell receptor beta chain is drawn from a study of Ad26.COV2.S vaccination and SARS-CoV-2 variants. Sequenced by immunoSEQ multiplex PCR; TCRdb stores in-frame clones only, minus some. This table holds about 350,000 clones, approximately 90% found once. The length of the CDR3 is 16 residues. Germline lookup yields CDR1 SGHAT and CDR2 FQNNGV. The V gene lost 1 base and the J gene lost 8 bases, with 17 bases spanning the gap. This TCR came from a human donor who had recovered from COVID-19. The source material was peripheral blood, sampled after recovery from COVID-19. The chain uses TRBV11-2 and TRBJ1-4, with D possibly TRBD1 on 5 matching bases. The CDR3, as DNA: TGTGCCAGCAGCTTAGTATTTGCAGGGCGTCGGGAAAAACTGTTTTTT. Its protein product is CASSLVFAGRREKLFF.